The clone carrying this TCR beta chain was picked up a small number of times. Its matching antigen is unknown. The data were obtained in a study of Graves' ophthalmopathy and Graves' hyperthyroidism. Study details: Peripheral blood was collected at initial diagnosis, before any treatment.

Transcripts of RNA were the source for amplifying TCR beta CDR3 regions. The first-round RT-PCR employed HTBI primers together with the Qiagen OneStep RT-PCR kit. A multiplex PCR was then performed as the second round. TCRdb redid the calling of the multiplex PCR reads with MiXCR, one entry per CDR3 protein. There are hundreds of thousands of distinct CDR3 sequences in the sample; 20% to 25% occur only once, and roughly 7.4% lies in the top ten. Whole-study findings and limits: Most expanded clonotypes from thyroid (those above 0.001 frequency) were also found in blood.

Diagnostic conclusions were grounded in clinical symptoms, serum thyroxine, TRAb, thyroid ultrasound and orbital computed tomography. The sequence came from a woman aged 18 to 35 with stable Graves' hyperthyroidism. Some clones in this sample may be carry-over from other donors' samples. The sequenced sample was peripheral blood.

CDR3 region: CASSSSGSSSYEQYF. CDR3 DNA sequence: TGTGCCAGCAGCTCTAGCGGGAGTAGCTCCTACGAGCAGTACTTC. The chain combines TRBV7-2 with TRBJ2-7, with 10 positions matching TRBD2. This CDR3 is built from 15 residues. J lost 0 bases, V lost 4 bases, and 3 bases had no gene match. The germline V gene encodes CDR1 SGHTA and CDR2 FQGNSA.